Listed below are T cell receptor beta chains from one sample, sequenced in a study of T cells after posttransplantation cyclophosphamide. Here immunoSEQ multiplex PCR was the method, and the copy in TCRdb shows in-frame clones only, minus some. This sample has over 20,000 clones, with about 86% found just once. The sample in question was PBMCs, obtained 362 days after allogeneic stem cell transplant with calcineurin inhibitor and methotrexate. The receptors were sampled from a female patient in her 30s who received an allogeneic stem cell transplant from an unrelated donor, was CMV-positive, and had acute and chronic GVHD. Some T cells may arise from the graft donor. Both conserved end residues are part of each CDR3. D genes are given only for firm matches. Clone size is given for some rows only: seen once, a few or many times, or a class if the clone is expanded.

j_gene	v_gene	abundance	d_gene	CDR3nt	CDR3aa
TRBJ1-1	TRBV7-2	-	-	TGTGCCAGCAGCTTACAGGGTGGGGACACTGAAGCTTTCTTT	CASSLQGGDTEAFF
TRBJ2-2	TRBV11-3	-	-	TGTGCCAGCAGCTTAGACGGGAACACCGGGGAGCTGTTTTTT	CASSLDGNTGELFF
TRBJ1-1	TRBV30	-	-	TGTGCCTGGAGTGTATCTACAGGGTTAGTCACTGAAGCTTTCTTT	CAWSVSTGLVTEAFF
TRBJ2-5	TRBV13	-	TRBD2	TGTGCCAGCAGCCCCAGAGGTCCTAGCGGCCAAGAGACCCAGTACTTC	CASSPRGPSGQETQYF
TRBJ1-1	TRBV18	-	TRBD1	TGTGCCAGCTCACCACGACAGGGTGCGGGGACTGAAGCTTTCTTT	CASSPRQGAGTEAFF
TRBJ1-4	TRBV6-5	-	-	TGTGCCAGCAGTTACGACGGGTACAATGAAAAACTGTTTTTT	CASSYDGYNEKLFF
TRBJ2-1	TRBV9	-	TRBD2	TGTGCCAGCAGCGTTTTTTCCGGGAGGGCCCTCAATGAGCAGTTCTTC	CASSVFSGRALNEQFF
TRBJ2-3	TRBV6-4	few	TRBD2	TGTGCCAGCAGTGACTCGACTAGCGGGGGGCCAGATACGCAGTATTTT	CASSDSTSGGPDTQYF
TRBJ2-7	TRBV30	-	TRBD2	TGTGCCTGGAGTGCGACTAGCGGGATATACGAGCAGTACTTC	CAWSATSGIYEQYF
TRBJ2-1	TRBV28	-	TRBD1	TGTGCCAGCAGCTACGGACAGGGCCATCTTGATGAGCAGTTCTTC	CASSYGQGHLDEQFF
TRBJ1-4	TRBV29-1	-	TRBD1	TGCAGCGCGAAGGGGGCGACTAATGAAAAACTGTTTTTT	CSAKGATNEKLFF
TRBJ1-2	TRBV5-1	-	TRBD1	TGCGCCAGCAGCTCGGGGACAGGGGTCTATGGCTACACCTTC	CASSSGTGVYGYTF
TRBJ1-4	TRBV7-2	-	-	TGTGCCAGCAGCTTAGTACGCGGGGAAAAACTGTTTTTT	CASSLVRGEKLFF
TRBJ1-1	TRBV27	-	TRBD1	TGTGCCAGCCGGACTGTAAGGACAGGGAAGGATCGCGGCACTGAAGCTTTCTTT	CASRTVRTGKDRGTEAFF
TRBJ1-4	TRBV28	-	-	TGTGCCAGCGAAACCGGGACACCTGCAACTAATGAAAAACTGTTTTTT	CASETGTPATNEKLFF
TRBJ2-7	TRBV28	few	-	TGTGCCACCCTCGCAAGCCCCCCCTACGAGCAGTACTTC	CATLASPPYEQYF
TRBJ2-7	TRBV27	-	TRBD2	TGTGCCAGCATCGGACTAGCACGCGAGCAGTACTTC	CASIGLAREQYF
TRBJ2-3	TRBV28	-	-	TGTGCCAGCAGTTTAGTAGCAAATACGCAGTATTTT	CASSLVANTQYF
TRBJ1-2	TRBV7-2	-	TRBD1	TGTGCCAGCAGCCCTAAAGGACAGGACTATGGCTACACCTTC	CASSPKGQDYGYTF
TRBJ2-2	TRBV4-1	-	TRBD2	TGCGCCAGCAGCCAAGATATCAAGCGGGGGGATAGCGGGGAGCTGTTTTTT	CASSQDIKRGDSGELFF
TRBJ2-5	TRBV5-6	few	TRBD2	TGTGCCAGCAGCTTGGATATGGGAGGGGAGACCCAGTACTTC	CASSLDMGGETQYF
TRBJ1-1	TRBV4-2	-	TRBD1	TGTGCCAGCAGCCATCCCTGGAACAGGGGGGACACTGAAGCTTTCTTT	CASSHPWNRGDTEAFF
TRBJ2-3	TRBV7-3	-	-	TGTGCCAGCAGCCTAGAAATCACGGATACGCAGTATTTT	CASSLEITDTQYF
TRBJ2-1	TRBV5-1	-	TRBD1	TGCGCCAGCATCAAGACAGGGGGCGCTAGCAATGAGCAGTTCTTC	CASIKTGGASNEQFF
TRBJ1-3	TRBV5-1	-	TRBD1	TGCGCCAGCAGCCGGGACAGGGGGCCTGGAAACACCATATATTTT	CASSRDRGPGNTIYF
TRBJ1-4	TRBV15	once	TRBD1	TGTGCCACCAGCAGAATTCGAAATACAGGGGTTTTTAATGAAAAACTGTTTTTT	CATSRIRNTGVFNEKLFF
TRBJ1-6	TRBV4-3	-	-	TGCGCCAGCAGCCAAGACCTTTTGGCCAGCTCCTATAATTCACCCCTCCACTTT	CASSQDLLASSYNSPLHF
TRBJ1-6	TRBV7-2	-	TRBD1	TGTGCCAGCAGCCTCGGGACAGCCCGGAGCTCCTATAATTCACCCCTCCACTTT	CASSLGTARSSYNSPLHF
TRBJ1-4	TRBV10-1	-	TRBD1	TGCGCCAGGACGGGACAGGGATGGGGGGCGACTAATGAAAAACTGTTTTTT	CARTGQGWGATNEKLFF
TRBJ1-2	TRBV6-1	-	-	TGTGCCAGCAGTTATCTCGACAGATACTATGGCTACACCTTC	CASSYLDRYYGYTF